The 3 T cell receptor beta chains presented below share a single source sample, sequenced in a study of blood T cells in healthy people across ages (dated by TCRdb to between 2014 and 2016). The library was produced with 5' RACE. The sample was run on an Illumina HiSeq 2500. A second PCR of 7 to 11 cycles was run with a J-beta primer mix and a sample-barcoded 5' primer. TCRdb itself trimmed the public reads at Q25 with fastp, ran MiXCR and retained productive beta chains. Rows with one shared CDR3 protein collapse into an entry with the most common genes and DNA. The sample table contains approximately 810,000 distinct CDR3 sequences; only one count was recorded for roughly 40% of them. The top ten clones comprise 13% of the sample. Sequenced sample: blood. The source is a man aged 18 to 29 in good health.

The chain carries TRBV29-1 and TRBJ1-1; tentative D call: TRBD1 (6 bases). The germline CDR1 and CDR2 sequences are SQVTM and ANQGSEA. Trimming took off 7 bases at V and 11 bases at J, with 23 bases between the two ends. The CDR3 consists of 13 residues. Written as DNA, the CDR3 is TGCAGCGCTAACAGGGTTTTTGAGGGTGGGGCTTTCTTT. Protein product: CSANRVFEGGAFF.

Points on this clonotype: Since a much larger clone is just one base distant, this may be a read error. This chain links TRBV20-1 with TRBJ2-1; the D is unclear. The CDR3 is 11 amino acids. Germline V lookup: CDR1 DFQATT, CDR2 SNEGSKA (reference sequence). V was cut by 8 bases and J by 8 bases, with 13 bases left in between. The CDR3 region has the DNA TGCAGTATCAAGGTTAAAGATGAGCAGTTCTTC. As protein: CSIKVKDEQFF.

This chain uses TRBV12-3 or TRBV12-4 with TRBJ2-3, with a weak D call TRBD1 (5 bases). Trimming left V 2 bases short and J 3 bases short, with 12 bases between. This CDR3 comprises 15 residues. CDR3 sequence reads: CASSLSPPGTDTQYF. The CDR3 DNA is TGTGCCAGCAGTTTATCTCCGCCAGGGACAGATACGCAGTATTTT.